Detailed here is one TCR beta chain. Its antigen is currently unknown. The data originate from a study of T cells after posttransplantation cyclophosphamide. General study findings and limits: Later blood repertoires were often dominated by clones from the donor CD8+ memory compartment. TRB clonality was highly associated with recipient CMV seropositivity and reactivation. Skin or GI-infiltrating T cells shared few TRB sequences with blood.

Profiling relied on immunoSEQ multiplex PCR, and the TCRdb table lists in-frame clones only, not all of them. The data contain about 52,000 clones, 85% to 95% of them singletons. The related graft donor's blood sample was taken on the day of bone marrow donation. The ends were cut back, 2 bases at V and 1 base at J, with 5 bases in the middle. Germline CDR1 is SGHTA and CDR2 is FQGTGA. This CDR3 has 13 amino acids. The chain joins TRBV7-3 to TRBJ1-1, with D hard to call. The sample taken for sequencing was PBMCs. This receptor was identified in a woman aged 25 to 45 in good health and a related stem cell transplant donor. The CDR3 DNA follows: TGTGCCAGCAGCTTACGGGAGAACACTGAAGCTTTCTTT. It codes for CASSLRENTEAFF.